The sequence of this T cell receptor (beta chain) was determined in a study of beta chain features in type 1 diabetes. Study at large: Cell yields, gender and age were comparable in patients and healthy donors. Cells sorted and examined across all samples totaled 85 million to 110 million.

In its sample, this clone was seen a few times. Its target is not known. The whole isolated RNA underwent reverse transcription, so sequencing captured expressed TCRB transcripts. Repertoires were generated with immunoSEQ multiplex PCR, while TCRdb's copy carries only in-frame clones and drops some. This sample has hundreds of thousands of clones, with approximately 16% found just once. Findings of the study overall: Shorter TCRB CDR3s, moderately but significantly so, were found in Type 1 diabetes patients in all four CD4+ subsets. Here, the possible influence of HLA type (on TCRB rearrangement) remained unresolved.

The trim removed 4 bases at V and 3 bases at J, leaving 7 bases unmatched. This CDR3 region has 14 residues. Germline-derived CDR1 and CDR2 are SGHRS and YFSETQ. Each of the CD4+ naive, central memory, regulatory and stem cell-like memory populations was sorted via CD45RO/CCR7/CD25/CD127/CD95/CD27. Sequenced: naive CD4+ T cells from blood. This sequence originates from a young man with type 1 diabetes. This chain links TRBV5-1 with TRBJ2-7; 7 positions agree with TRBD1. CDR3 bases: TGCGCCAGCAGCGTGGGACAGCCGCTCTACGAGCAGTACTTC. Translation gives CASSVGQPLYEQYF.